The entry below gives a single T cell receptor (beta chain) sequence along with its context. What it recognizes is unknown. Produced via immunoSEQ multiplex PCR; TCRdb's table is partial and in-frame only. The data show over 100,000 clones, more than 85% seen once. This specimen belongs to a study of siplizumab effects on memory and regulatory T cells. The CDR3 totals 13 residues. Trimming took 11 bases from V and 1 from J, leaving 9 bases between them. Germline CDR1 is MDHEN and CDR2 is SYDVKM. The study's findings and limits: Sequences below about 10^-5 frequency were poorly captured, and few alloreactive clones mapped to unstimulated subsets. Tregs proliferating in siplizumab cultures lacked confirmation of their suppressive function. Siplizumab significantly lowered the alloreactive sequences that could be traced to unstimulated CD4+ memory cells. Greater diversity than memory cells seemed evident in naive T cells, which also appeared to be major alloresponse contributors.

Material for sequencing was CD4+ T cells sorted from blood. The receptor's source is a human donor in good health. The chain employs TRBV28 and TRBJ2-6; D is uncertain. The CDR3 DNA sequence: TGTGCCTGTACTAAGTCTGGGGCCAACGTCCTGACTTTC. Amino acid sequence: CACTKSGANVLTF.